This TCR beta chain originates from a study of a mutant IDH1 vaccine in newly diagnosed glioma. Study in general: It was radiotherapy, temozolomide, or both that patients received previously, with most receiving both.

TCRdb's table, derived via immunoSEQ multiplex PCR, lists solely in-frame clones and lacks some. The profile shows 90,000 to 95,000 clones, about 80% of them singletons. Time point given: baseline, week 1 (first vaccination visit). The sample's treatment: pre-vaccination baseline after standard-of-care therapy. New WHO grade 3 or 4 IDH1-mutant, ATRX-lost astrocytomas were present in all donors. Per germline, CDR1 SGHDT and CDR2 YYEEEE. The CDR3 contains 15 residues. The V gene end was trimmed by 0 bases and the J gene end by 3 bases; junction bases not matched to a gene: 4. The specimen was PBMCs, collected from a glioma patient treated with radiotherapy, temozolomide or both. This TCR was sampled from a woman aged 50 to 60 with glioma. This chain uses TRBV5-6 with TRBJ2-3; 7 positions match TRBD1. DNA for the CDR3: TGTGCCAGCAGCTTGGCCGACAGGGTAACAGATACGCAGTATTTT. Protein: CASSLADRVTDTQYF.